The 18 T cell receptor beta chains reported below all come from one sample, sequenced in a study of cytomegalovirus exposure and HLA in healthy donors. It was with 60 Vbeta and 13 Jbeta primers that the PCR ran. Some clones are missing from TCRdb's copy, which holds only in-frame ones; the method was immunoSEQ multiplex PCR. The sample has about 120,000 clones, around 63% seen once. Sequencing used PBMCs. Receptors were obtained from a man aged 40-55 years in good health and CMV-seropositive.

The chain combines TRBV2 with TRBJ2-7; TRBD1 might be the D (7 bases). Germline values: CDR1 SNHLY, CDR2 FYNNEI. V shed 6 bases and J shed 7 bases, with 13 bases lying between them. The CDR3 is 12 amino acids. The CDR3 nucleotides are TGTGCCAGCAGGGAGGGGGCGAGGGAGCAGTACTTC. It is translated as CASREGAREQYF.

The gene calls are TRBV5-1 and TRBJ2-3, with unresolved D. CDR1 is SGHRS and CDR2 is YFSETQ in the germline V gene. V shed 2 bases and J shed 0 bases, with 7 bases lying between them. The CDR3 spans 14 residues. CDR3 nucleotides: TGCGCCAGCAGCTTCGCGGAGAGCACAGATACGCAGTATTTT. As protein: CASSFAESTDTQYF.

V usage is TRBV29-1 and J usage is TRBJ2-6; D possibly corresponds to TRBD1 (6 bases). The CDR3 extends over 14 amino acids. V lost 6 bases and J lost 1, with 10 bases in between. Germline CDR1 is SQVTM and CDR2 is ANQGSEA. The DNA of the CDR3 is TGCAGCGTCCCAGGGGATTCTGGGGCCAACGTCCTGACTTTC. This codes for CSVPGDSGANVLTF. Together with reference TRBV29-1 and TRBJ2-6, the CDR3 gives the full variable domain: SAVISQKPSRDICQRGTSLTIQCQVDSQVTMMFWYRQQPGQSLTLIATANQGSEATYESGFVIDKFPISRPNLTFSTLTVSNMSPEDSSIYLCSVPGDSGANVLTFGAGSRLTVL.

The chain carries TRBV29-1 and TRBJ2-1; no firm D call. The CDR3 has 8 residues. V was pared by 7 bases and J by 12 bases, with 7 bases between. Germline-derived CDR1 and CDR2 are SQVTM and ANQGSEA. The CDR3 bases are TGCAGCGCCCCGGGGCAGTTCTTC. Encoded protein: CSAPGQFF.

The chain links TRBV28 to TRBJ2-4; D is unclear. V was cut by 1 base and J by 3 bases, with 13 bases left in between. The CDR3 consists of 16 residues. Germline loops: CDR1 MDHEN, CDR2 SYDVKM. The chain's CDR3 is CASSLFSSSDKNIQYF. CDR3 sequence (DNA): TGTGCCAGCAGTTTATTTTCGTCCAGTGACAAAAACATTCAGTACTTC.

This clone was seen only once. The chain couples TRBV10-3 to TRBJ2-5; TRBD2 matches at 8 bases. J was trimmed by 4 bases and V by 0 bases; bases with no gene match: 4. CDR3 size: 15 residues. Per the germline V gene, CDR1 is ENHRY and CDR2 is SYGVKD. CDR3: CAISESTSVLETQYF. For the CDR3, the DNA is TGTGCCATCAGTGAGTCGACTAGCGTTTTAGAGACCCAGTACTTC.

This chain links TRBV4-2 with TRBJ2-1, with a possible D match to TRBD2 (5 bases). Germline values: CDR1 LGHNA, CDR2 YNFKEQ. The length of the CDR3 is 16 residues. The V and J ends lost 3 bases and 2 bases respectively, with 14 bases between them. The CDR3 region is CASSHDLASPYNEQFF. The CDR3 DNA reads as TGTGCCAGCAGCCACGACCTAGCCTCTCCCTACAATGAGCAGTTCTTC.

The V call is TRBV6-1, the J call TRBJ2-7; a weak D match, TRBD2 (5 bases). The CDR3 is 14 amino acids. Trimming removed 5 bases from V and 2 bases from J, with 13 bases in between. Looked up from germline, CDR1 is MNHNS and CDR2 is SASEGT. Written as DNA, the CDR3 is TGTGCCAGCAGTCCTCAAAGCGGCCCCTACGAGCAGTACTTC. Its protein product is CASSPQSGPYEQYF.

This chain connects TRBV6-1 to TRBJ1-5, with TRBD1 as a possible D gene (6 bases). This CDR3 comprises 15 residues. V gave up 2 bases and J gave up 6 bases, with 14 bases separating them. The germline V gene encodes CDR1 MNHNS and CDR2 SASEGT. The CDR3 DNA reads as TGTGCCAGCAGTGAAATAGGGGGAATGGGTCAGCCCCAGCATTTT. Its protein is CASSEIGGMGQPQHF.

Concerning this clone: Other DNA variants within this sample encode the same CDR3. The CDR3, as DNA: TGTGCCAGCAGCCCGGGACAGGGGCGTGAAAAACTGTTTTTT. Translated: CASSPGQGREKLFF. The chain employs TRBV28 and TRBJ1-4; TRBD1 agrees at 10 bases. The CDR3 covers 14 residues. Germline-derived CDR1 and CDR2 are MDHEN and SYDVKM. Trimming at V came to 6 bases and at J to 7 bases, leaving 5 bases not matched to a gene.

This chain links TRBV7-3 with TRBJ2-5; D is possibly TRBD1 (7 bases). The CDR3 runs 17 residues. V lost 4 bases and J 3 bases, leaving 21 bases between the germline ends. Germline CDR1 and CDR2: SGHTA and FQGTGA. Here the CDR3 DNA reads TGTGCCAGCAGCTCTCGGACAGGAGGAGGGTTTGAAGAGACCCAGTACTTC. Translated, it gives CASSSRTGGGFEETQYF.

This clone was found once. The V call is TRBV10-1, the J call TRBJ2-7, with 12 nucleotides matching TRBD2. The V gene's germline CDR1 is WNHNN and CDR2 SYGVQD (reference sequence). CDR3 length: 14 residues. V dropped 6 bases and J dropped 4; count of bases not matched to a gene: 4. CDR3 amino acids: CASSAGLAGYEQYF. The CDR3 DNA is TGCGCCAGCAGCGCGGGACTAGCGGGTTACGAGCAGTACTTC.

The rearrangement links TRBV5-1 to TRBJ1-3; tentative D call: TRBD1 (5 bases). The length of the CDR3 is 15 residues. Germline V gene lookup returns CDR1 SGHRS and CDR2 YFSETQ. The V gene lost 8 bases and the J gene lost 0 bases, with 15 bases spanning the gap. CDR3 protein: CASTKTASSGNTIYF. CDR3 coding DNA: TGCGCCAGTACGAAGACAGCGAGCTCTGGAAACACCATATATTTT.

This chain uses TRBV7-6 with TRBJ2-7; 12 positions agree with TRBD1. The trim removed 0 bases at V and 7 bases at J, leaving 7 bases unmatched. The length of the CDR3 is 16 residues. Germline lookup yields CDR1 SGHVS and CDR2 FNYEAQ. CDR3 sequence reads: CASSLASGQGALEQYF. CDR3 in DNA: TGTGCCAGCAGCTTAGCTTCGGGACAGGGGGCGCTTGAGCAGTACTTC.

The chain uses TRBV19 and TRBJ2-7, with 9 bases that match TRBD1. The CDR3 sequence is 15 residues long. Germline CDR1 is LNHDA and CDR2 is SQIVND (reference sequence). V gave up 8 bases and J gave up 4 bases; unmatched junction bases: 12. The CDR3 nucleotides read TGTGCCAGTTTGGGAACCGGGACAGGGAAATACGAGCAGTACTTC. Translation gives CASLGTGTGKYEQYF.

The chain recombines TRBV21-1 with TRBJ2-7; no check of the table's D call, TRBD1, against the DNA was made. TRBV21-1 is annotated as a pseudogene. CDR3 size: 13 residues. The CDR3 DNA is TGTGCCAGCAGCAAAAGGGACAACACCGAGCAGTACTTC. Amino acid sequence: CASSKRDNTEQYF.

The V call is TRBV7-3, the J call TRBJ1-5, with 9 nucleotides matching TRBD1. Unmatched junction bases numbered 15, after V lost 5 bases and J lost 4 bases. Germline CDR1 reads SGHTA; CDR2 reads FQGTGA. The CDR3 length is 18 residues. Written as DNA, the CDR3 is TGTGCCAGCAGCCCCGCAAATGGGACAGGGAGGAAGAATCAGCCCCAGCATTTT. Translated, it gives CASSPANGTGRKNQPQHF.

This chain joins TRBV9 and TRBJ2-2; 10 bases align to TRBD2. J lost 1 base, V lost 3 bases, and 3 bases had no gene match. The V gene's germline CDR1 is SGDLS and CDR2 YYNGEE. The CDR3 covers 16 residues. DNA for the CDR3: TGTGCCAGCAGCGCGGGACTAGCGATGAACACCGGGGAGCTGTTTTTT. Encoded protein: CASSAGLAMNTGELFF.